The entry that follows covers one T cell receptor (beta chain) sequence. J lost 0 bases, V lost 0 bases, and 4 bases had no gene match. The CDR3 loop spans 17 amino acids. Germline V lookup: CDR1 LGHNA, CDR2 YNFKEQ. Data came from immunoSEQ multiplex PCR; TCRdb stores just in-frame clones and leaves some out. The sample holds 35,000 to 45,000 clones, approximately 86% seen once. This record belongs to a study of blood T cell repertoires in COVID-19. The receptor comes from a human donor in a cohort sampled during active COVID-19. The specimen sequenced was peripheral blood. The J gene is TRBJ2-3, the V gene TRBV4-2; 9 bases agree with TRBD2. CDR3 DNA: TGTGCCAGCAGCCAAGAGGGACTAGCCGTTAGCACAGATACGCAGTATTTT. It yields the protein CASSQEGLAVSTDTQYF.